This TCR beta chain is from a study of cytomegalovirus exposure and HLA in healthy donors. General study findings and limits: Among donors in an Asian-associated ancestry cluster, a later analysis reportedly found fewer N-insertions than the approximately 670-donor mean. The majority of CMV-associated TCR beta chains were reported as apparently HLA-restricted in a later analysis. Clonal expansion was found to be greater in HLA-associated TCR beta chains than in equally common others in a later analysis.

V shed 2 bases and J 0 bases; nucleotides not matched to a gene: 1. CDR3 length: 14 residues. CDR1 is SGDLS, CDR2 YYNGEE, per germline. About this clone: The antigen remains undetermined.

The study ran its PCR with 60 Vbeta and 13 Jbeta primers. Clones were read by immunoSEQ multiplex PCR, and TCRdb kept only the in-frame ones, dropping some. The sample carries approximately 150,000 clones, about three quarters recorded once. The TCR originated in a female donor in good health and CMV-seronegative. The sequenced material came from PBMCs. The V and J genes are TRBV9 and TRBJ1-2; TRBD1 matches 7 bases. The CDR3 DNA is TGTGCCAGCAGCGTCCAGGGGGCTAACTATGGCTACACCTTC. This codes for CASSVQGANYGYTF.